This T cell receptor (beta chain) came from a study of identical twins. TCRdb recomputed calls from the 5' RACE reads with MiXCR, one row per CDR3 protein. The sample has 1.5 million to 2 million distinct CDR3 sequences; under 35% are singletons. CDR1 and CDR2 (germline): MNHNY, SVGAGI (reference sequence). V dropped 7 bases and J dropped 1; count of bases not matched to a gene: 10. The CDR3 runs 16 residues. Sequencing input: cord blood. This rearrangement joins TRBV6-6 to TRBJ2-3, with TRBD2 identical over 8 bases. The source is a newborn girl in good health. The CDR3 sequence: CASKLSPRGGTDTQYF. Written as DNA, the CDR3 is TGTGCCAGCAAACTTTCTCCGCGGGGGGGCACAGATACGCAGTATTTT.